The 3 T cell receptor beta chains presented below share a single source sample, sequenced in a study of metastatic and nonmetastatic thyroid tumors. Until they underwent thyroid surgery, no patient had received any treatment. TCRdb re-processed the PCR reads through MiXCR. Found here are some 37,000 clones, roughly 20% of them singletons; the top ten hold 15% to 18%. Sequencing used blood. All receptors derive from a female donor with papillary thyroid cancer or a benign thyroid nodule (not recorded which). Some clones in this sample may be carry-over from other donors' samples.

V is TRBV28 and J is TRBJ2-7; D is unclear. The V gene's germline CDR1 is MDHEN and CDR2 SYDVKM. The CDR3 totals 11 residues. V was cut by 6 bases and J by 5 bases, with 8 bases left in between. This CDR3 is CASRIHHEQYF. The DNA for the CDR3 is TGTGCCAGCAGAATTCATCACGAGCAGTACTTC.

This clone was observed a few times. Other nucleotide sequences from this sample produce the same CDR3. The CDR3 DNA sequence: TGTGCCAGCAGTTTCGGCGGTACTATCGGGGAGCTGTTTTTT. This gives the protein CASSFGGTIGELFF. The V call is TRBV27, the J call TRBJ2-2; D unclear. V shed 3 bases and J shed 7 bases, with 12 bases lying between them. This CDR3 comprises 14 residues. Germline V gene sequence: CDR1 MNHEY, CDR2 SMNVEV (reference sequence).

This clone showed up many times. The chain has TRBV11-2 and TRBJ2-5; D is possibly TRBD2 (6 bases). This CDR3 is built from 14 residues. The V end lost 8 bases, the J end lost 3 bases, and 16 bases lay between the germline ends. The germline V gene encodes CDR1 SGHAT and CDR2 FQNNGV. The CDR3 sequence: CASGPRPGEETQYF. In DNA, the CDR3 is TGTGCCAGCGGCCCGAGGCCGGGAGAAGAGACCCAGTACTTC.